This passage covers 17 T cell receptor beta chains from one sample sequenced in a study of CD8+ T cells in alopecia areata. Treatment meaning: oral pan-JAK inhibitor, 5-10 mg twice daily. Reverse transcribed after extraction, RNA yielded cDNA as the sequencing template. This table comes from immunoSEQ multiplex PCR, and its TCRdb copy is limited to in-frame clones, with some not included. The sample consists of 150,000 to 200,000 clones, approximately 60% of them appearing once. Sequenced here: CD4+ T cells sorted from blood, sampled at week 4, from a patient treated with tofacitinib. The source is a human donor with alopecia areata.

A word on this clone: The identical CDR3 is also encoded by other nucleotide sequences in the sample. The CDR3 loop reads CASSEQGAYGYTF. CDR3 bases: TGTGCCAGCAGTGAACAGGGTGCCTATGGCTACACCTTC. The rearrangement joins TRBV2 to TRBJ1-2, with a possible D match to TRBD1 (5 bases). The V and J ends lost 2 bases and 4 bases respectively, with 8 bases between them. The CDR3 covers 13 residues. The germline V gene has CDR1 SNHLY and CDR2 FYNNEI.

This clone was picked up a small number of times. Here the CDR3 DNA reads TGCCCTGCCCCCTTGGAGCCCCTCTCCTACGAGCAGTACTTC. This codes for CPAPLEPLSYEQYF. The chain has TRBV21-1 and TRBJ2-7; the D call of TRBD2 is as the table states it, not checked on the DNA. TRBV21-1 is given as a pseudogene. The CDR3 sequence is 14 residues long.

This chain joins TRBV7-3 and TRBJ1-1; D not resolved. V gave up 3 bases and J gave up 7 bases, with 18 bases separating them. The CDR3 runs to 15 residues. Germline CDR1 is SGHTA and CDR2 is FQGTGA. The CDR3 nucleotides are TGTGCCAGCAGCTTCAGAATCATGGATGCGGGTGAAGCTTTCTTT. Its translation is CASSFRIMDAGEAFF.

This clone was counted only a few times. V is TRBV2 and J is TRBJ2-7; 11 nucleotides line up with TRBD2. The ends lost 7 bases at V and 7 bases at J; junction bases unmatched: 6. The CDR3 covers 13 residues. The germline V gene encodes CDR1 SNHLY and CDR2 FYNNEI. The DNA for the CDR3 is TGTGCCAGCATGACTAGCGGGGTTGCAGAGCAGTACTTC. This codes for CASMTSGVAEQYF. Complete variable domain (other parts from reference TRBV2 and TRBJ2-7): EPEVTQTPSHQVTQMGQEVILRCVPISNHLYFYWYRQILGQKVEFLVSFYNNEISEKSEIFDDQFSVERPDGSNFTLKIRSTKLEDSAMYFCASMTSGVAEQYFGPGTRLTVT.

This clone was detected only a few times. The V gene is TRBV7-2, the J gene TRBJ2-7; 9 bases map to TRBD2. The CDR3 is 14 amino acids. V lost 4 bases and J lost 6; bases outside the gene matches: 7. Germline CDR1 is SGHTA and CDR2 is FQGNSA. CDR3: CASSSSRGGSEQYF. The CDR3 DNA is TGTGCCAGCAGCTCCTCGCGGGGGGGAAGCGAGCAGTACTTC.

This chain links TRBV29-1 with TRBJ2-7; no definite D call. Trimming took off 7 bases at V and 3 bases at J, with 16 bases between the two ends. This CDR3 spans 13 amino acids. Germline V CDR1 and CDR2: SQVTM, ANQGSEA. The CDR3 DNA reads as TGCAGCGCTGGGCGTGGGGTGGGCTACGAGCAGTACTTC. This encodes CSAGRGVGYEQYF.

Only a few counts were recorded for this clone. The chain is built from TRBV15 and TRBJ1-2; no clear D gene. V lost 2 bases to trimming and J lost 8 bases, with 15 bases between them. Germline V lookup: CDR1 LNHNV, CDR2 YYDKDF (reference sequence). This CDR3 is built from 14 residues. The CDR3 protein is CATSRQRKGGGYTF. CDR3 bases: TGTGCCACCAGCAGACAACGAAAGGGAGGCGGCTACACCTTC. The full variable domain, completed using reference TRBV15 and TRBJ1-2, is DAMVIQNPRYQVTQFGKPVTLSCSQTLNHNVMYWYQQKSSQAPKLLFHYYDKDFNNEADTPDNFQSRRPNTSFCFLDIRSPGLGDTAMYLCATSRQRKGGGYTFGSGTRLTVV.

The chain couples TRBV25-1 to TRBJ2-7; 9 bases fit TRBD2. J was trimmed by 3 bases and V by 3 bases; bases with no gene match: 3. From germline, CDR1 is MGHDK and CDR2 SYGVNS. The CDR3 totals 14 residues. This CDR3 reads CASSERLAVYEQYF. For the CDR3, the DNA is TGTGCCAGCAGTGAGCGACTAGCGGTCTACGAGCAGTACTTC.

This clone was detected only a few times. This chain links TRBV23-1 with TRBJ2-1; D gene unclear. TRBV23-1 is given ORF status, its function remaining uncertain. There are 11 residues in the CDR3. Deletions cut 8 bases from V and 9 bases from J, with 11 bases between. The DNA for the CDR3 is TGCGCCAGCGGTACCCTAGGTGAGCAGTTCTTC. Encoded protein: CASGTLGEQFF.

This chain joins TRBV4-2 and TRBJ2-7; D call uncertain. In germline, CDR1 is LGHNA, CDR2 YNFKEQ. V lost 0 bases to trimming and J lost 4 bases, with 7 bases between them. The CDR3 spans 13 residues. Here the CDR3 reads CASSQDSQYEQYF. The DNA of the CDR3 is TGTGCCAGCAGCCAAGATTCGCAGTACGAGCAGTACTTC.

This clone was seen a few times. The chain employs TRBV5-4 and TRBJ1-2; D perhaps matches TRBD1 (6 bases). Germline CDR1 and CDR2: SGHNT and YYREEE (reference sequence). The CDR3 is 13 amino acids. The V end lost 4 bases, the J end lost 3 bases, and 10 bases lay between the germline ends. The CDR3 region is CASSADSHYGYTF. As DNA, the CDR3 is TGTGCCAGCAGCGCGGACAGCCACTATGGCTACACCTTC.

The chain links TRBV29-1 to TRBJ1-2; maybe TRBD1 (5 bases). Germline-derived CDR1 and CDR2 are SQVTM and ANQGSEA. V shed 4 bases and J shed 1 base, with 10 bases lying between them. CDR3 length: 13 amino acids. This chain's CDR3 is CSVARQINYGYTF. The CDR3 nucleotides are TGCAGCGTTGCGAGACAGATTAACTATGGCTACACCTTC. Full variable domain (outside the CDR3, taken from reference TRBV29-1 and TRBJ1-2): SAVISQKPSRDICQRGTSLTIQCQVDSQVTMMFWYRQQPGQSLTLIATANQGSEATYESGFVIDKFPISRPNLTFSTLTVSNMSPEDSSIYLCSVARQINYGYTFGSGTRLTVV.

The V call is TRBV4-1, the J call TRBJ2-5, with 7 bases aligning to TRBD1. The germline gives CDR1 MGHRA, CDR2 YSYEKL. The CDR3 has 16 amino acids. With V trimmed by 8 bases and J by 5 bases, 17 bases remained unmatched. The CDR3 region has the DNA TGCGCCAGCCGGGCCGTTGGACAGGCACCGGGGGAGACCCAGTACTTC. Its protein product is CASRAVGQAPGETQYF.

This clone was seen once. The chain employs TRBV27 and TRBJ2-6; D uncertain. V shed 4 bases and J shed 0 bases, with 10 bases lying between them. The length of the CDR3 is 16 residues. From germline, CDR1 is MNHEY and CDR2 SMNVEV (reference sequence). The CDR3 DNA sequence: TGTGCCAGCAGTTCCCGGACGGTCTCTGGGGCCAACGTCCTGACTTTC. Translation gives CASSSRTVSGANVLTF.

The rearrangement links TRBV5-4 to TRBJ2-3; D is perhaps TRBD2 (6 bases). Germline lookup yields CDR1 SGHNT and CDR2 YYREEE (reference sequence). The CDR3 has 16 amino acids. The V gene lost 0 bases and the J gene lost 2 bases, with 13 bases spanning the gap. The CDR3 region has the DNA TGTGCCAGCAGCTTGGGGGCGGGGAGCCACACAGATACGCAGTATTTT. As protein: CASSLGAGSHTDTQYF.

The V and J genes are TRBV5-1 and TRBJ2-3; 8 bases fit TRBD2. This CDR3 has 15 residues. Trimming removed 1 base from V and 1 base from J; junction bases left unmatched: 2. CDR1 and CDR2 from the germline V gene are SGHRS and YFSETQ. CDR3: CASSLSSGGTDTQYF. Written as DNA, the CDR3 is TGCGCCAGCAGCTTGAGTAGCGGGGGCACAGATACGCAGTATTTT. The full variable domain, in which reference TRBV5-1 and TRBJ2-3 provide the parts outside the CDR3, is KAGVTQTPRYLIKTRGQQVTLSCSPISGHRSVSWYQQTPGQGLQFLFEYFSETQRNKGNFPGRFSGRQFSNSRSEMNVSTLELGDSALYLCASSLSSGGTDTQYFGPGTRLTVL.

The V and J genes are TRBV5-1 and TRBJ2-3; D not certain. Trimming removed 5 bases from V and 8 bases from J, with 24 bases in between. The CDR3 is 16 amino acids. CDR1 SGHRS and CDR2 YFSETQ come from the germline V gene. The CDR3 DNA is TGCGCCAGCAGTTACACCGGGCCTAGGGATGGCGGTACGCAGTATTTT. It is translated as CASSYTGPRDGGTQYF.